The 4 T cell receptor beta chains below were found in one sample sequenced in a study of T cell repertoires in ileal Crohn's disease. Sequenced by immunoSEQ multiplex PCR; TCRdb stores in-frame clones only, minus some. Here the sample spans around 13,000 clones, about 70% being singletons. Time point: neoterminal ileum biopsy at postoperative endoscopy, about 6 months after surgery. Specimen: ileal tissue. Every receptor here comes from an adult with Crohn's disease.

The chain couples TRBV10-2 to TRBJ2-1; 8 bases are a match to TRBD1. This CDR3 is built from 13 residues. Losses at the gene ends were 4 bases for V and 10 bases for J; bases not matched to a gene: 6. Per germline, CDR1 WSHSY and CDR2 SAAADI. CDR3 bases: TGCGCCAGCAGTGGTACAGGGGGTGGGGAGCAGTTCTTC. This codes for CASSGTGGGEQFF.

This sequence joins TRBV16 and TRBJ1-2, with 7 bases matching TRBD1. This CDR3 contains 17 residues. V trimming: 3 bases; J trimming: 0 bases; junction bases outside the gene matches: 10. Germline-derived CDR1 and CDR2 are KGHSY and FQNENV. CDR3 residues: CASSQGPGTAANYGYTF. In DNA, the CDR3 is TGTGCCAGCAGCCAGGGTCCCGGGACAGCCGCTAACTATGGCTACACCTTC.

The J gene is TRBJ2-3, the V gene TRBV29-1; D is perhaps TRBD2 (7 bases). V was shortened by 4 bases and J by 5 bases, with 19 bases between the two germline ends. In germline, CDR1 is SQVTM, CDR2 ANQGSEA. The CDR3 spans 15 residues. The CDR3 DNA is TGCAGCGTTGTCCCAGTGGGGGGGCGAGGAGATACGCAGTATTTT. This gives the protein CSVVPVGGRGDTQYF.

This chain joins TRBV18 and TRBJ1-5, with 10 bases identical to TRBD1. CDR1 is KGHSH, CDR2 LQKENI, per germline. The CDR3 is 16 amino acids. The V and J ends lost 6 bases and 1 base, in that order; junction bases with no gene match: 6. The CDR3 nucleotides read TGTGCCAGCTCTCCCAGACAGGGGGCGAGCAATCAGCCCCAGCATTTT. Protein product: CASSPRQGASNQPQHF.